The 28 T cell receptor beta chains presented below share a single source sample, sequenced in a study of blood T cell repertoires in COVID-19. The table came from immunoSEQ multiplex PCR; TCRdb's copy has only in-frame clones and leaves some out. This sample has about 200,000 clones, with 86% found just once. The sequenced material came from peripheral blood. The receptors stem from a woman between 70 and 85 years old with acute or convalescent COVID-19.

This chain links TRBV19 with TRBJ1-2; D ambiguous. V shed 4 bases and J shed 3 bases, with 12 bases lying between them. Germline V CDR1 and CDR2: LNHDA, SQIVND (reference sequence). The CDR3 is 14 residues long. The CDR3 DNA reads as TGTGCCAGTAGTACTCAGGTGTTCGACTATGGCTACACCTTC. Translation: CASSTQVFDYGYTF.

In DNA, the CDR3 is TGTGCCAGCAGTTACTCGGGAGGCAAGGACTATGGCTACACCTTC. Translated: CASSYSGGKDYGYTF. The chain uses TRBV6-5 and TRBJ1-2; D is unclear. Trimming took 0 bases from V and 3 from J, leaving 11 bases between them. The length of the CDR3 is 15 residues. The germline V gene encodes CDR1 MNHEY and CDR2 SVGAGI.

This chain joins TRBV27 and TRBJ1-6; D call uncertain. Trimming pared 7 bases from V and 5 bases from J, leaving 12 bases between. Germline V CDR1 and CDR2: MNHEY, SMNVEV (reference sequence). There are 14 residues in the CDR3. CDR3 protein: CASMKWTDNSPLHF. In DNA, the CDR3 is TGTGCCAGCATGAAGTGGACTGATAATTCACCCCTCCACTTT.

Written as DNA, the CDR3 is TGTGCCAGCAGCGCATGGAGGGAGTATGCTGAAGCTTTCTTT. Translated, it gives CASSAWREYAEAFF. The chain recombines TRBV11-2 with TRBJ1-1; D not resolved. Germline values: CDR1 SGHAT, CDR2 FQNNGV. There are 14 residues in the CDR3. Trimming pared 5 bases from V and 6 bases from J, leaving 16 bases between.

The gene calls are TRBV29-1 and TRBJ2-7; D call uncertain. The V gene's germline CDR1 is SQVTM and CDR2 ANQGSEA. The CDR3 extends over 11 amino acids. V lost 6 bases, J lost 0 bases, and 6 bases lay in between. The CDR3 protein is CSVAVSYEQYF. CDR3 nucleotides: TGCAGCGTGGCGGTCTCCTACGAGCAGTACTTC.

The V gene is TRBV5-1, the J gene TRBJ2-2, with D unclear. In germline, CDR1 is SGHRS, CDR2 YFSETQ. The CDR3 loop spans 15 amino acids. The V end was cut by 0 bases, the J end by 1 base, with 7 bases between. The CDR3 nucleotides read TGCGCCAGCAGCTTGGTCACAGTGAACACCGGGGAGCTGTTTTTT. This translates into CASSLVTVNTGELFF.

This sequence joins TRBV2 and TRBJ2-6, with D possibly being TRBD1 (6 bases). Trimming pared 7 bases from V and 8 bases from J, leaving 15 bases between. The CDR3 runs to 14 residues. CDR1 and CDR2 from the germline V gene are SNHLY and FYNNEI. The CDR3 is CASTEGDGTNVLTF. The CDR3 DNA follows: TGTGCCAGCACCGAGGGGGACGGGACCAACGTCCTGACTTTC.

The chain is built from TRBV2 and TRBJ1-2; unclear D gene. The germline gives CDR1 SNHLY, CDR2 FYNNEI. V was clipped by 5 bases and J by 3 bases, with 10 bases between them. The CDR3 spans 13 residues. The CDR3 sequence is CASSRGLDYGYTF. The CDR3, as DNA: TGTGCCAGCAGTCGAGGTTTGGACTATGGCTACACCTTC. Combining the CDR3 with reference TRBV2 and TRBJ1-2 gives the whole variable domain EPEVTQTPSHQVTQMGQEVILRCVPISNHLYFYWYRQILGQKVEFLVSFYNNEISEKSEIFDDQFSVERPDGSNFTLKIRSTKLEDSAMYFCASSRGLDYGYTFGSGTRLTVV.

The chain joins TRBV24-1 to TRBJ1-2; a possible D gene is TRBD1 (6 bases). V dropped 5 bases and J dropped 8 bases, with 11 bases sitting between them. Germline CDR1 is KGHDR and CDR2 is SFDVKD. There are 12 residues in the CDR3. This CDR3 is CATSGQVGGYTF. DNA of the CDR3: TGTGCCACCAGTGGACAGGTGGGAGGCTACACCTTC.

The V gene is TRBV19, the J gene TRBJ1-1; D gene unclear. The CDR3 runs 11 residues. Germline lookup yields CDR1 LNHDA and CDR2 SQIVND (reference sequence). The V end lost 6 bases, the J end lost 12 bases, and 14 bases lay between the germline ends. DNA of the CDR3: TGTGCCAGTAGAATGACGGGTAACTCTTTCTTT. Protein product: CASRMTGNSFF.

V is TRBV5-4 and J is TRBJ2-2, with unresolved D. Per the germline V gene, CDR1 is SGHNT and CDR2 is YYREEE (reference sequence). The CDR3 runs 15 residues. V was trimmed by 4 bases and J by 1 base, leaving 11 bases between them. CDR3 in amino acids: CASSESRRNTGELFF. The CDR3 DNA reads as TGTGCCAGCAGCGAGTCTAGGAGGAACACCGGGGAGCTGTTTTTT.

The genes are TRBV14 and TRBJ2-7; 9 bases match TRBD1. This CDR3 contains 15 residues. Germline trimming cut 4 bases from V and 2 bases from J; bases unmatched to any gene: 6. CDR1 SGHDN and CDR2 FVKESK come from the germline V gene. CDR3 DNA sequence: TGTGCCAGCAGCCGACAGGGGGGGTTGCCCTACGAGCAGTACTTC. Protein sequence: CASSRQGGLPYEQYF.

The chain carries TRBV11-2 and TRBJ2-7; 8 nucleotides align to TRBD1. With 5 bases clipped from V and 4 bases from J, the junction kept 4 bases outside the gene matches. Germline CDR1 SGHAT, CDR2 FQNNGV. The CDR3 runs to 13 residues. CDR3 coding DNA: TGTGCCAGCAGCCTCGACAGGGGATACGAGCAGTACTTC. Residues: CASSLDRGYEQYF.

The chain has TRBV18 and TRBJ1-6; 10 bases align to TRBD1. CDR1 is KGHSH and CDR2 is LQKENI in the germline V gene. Trimming removed 3 bases from V and 8 bases from J; junction bases left unmatched: 10. This CDR3 is built from 17 residues. The CDR3 sequence: CASSPLRGQGEHSPLHF. In DNA, the CDR3 is TGTGCCAGCTCACCTCTCCGCGGACAGGGGGAACATTCACCCCTCCACTTT.

The V and J genes are TRBV4-3 and TRBJ2-7; D call uncertain. Germline lookup yields CDR1 LGHNA and CDR2 YSLEER. Trimming shortened V by 0 bases and J by 2 bases, and 11 bases separated the two germline ends. This CDR3 is built from 15 residues. The CDR3 sequence is CASSQEETWAYEQYF. The CDR3 DNA reads TGCGCCAGCAGCCAAGAAGAGACTTGGGCCTACGAGCAGTACTTC.

J is TRBJ2-7 and V is TRBV10-3, with TRBD2 identical over 12 bases. The CDR3 runs to 12 residues. In germline, CDR1 is ENHRY, CDR2 SYGVKD. Losses at the gene ends were 8 bases for V and 6 bases for J; bases not matched to a gene: 2. The CDR3 loop is CAIRTSGIEQYF. CDR3 sequence (DNA): TGTGCCATCCGGACTAGCGGGATCGAGCAGTACTTC.

This rearrangement joins TRBV3-1 (or the pseudogene TRBV3-2) to TRBJ1-1; tentatively, D is TRBD1 (6 bases). V was clipped by 1 base and J by 6 bases, with 9 bases between them. The CDR3 is 13 residues long. Per germline, CDR1 LGHDT and CDR2 YNNKEL (reference sequence). CDR3 in DNA: TGTGCCAGCAGCCAAGTATCAGGGGCTGAAGCTTTCTTT. It yields the protein CASSQVSGAEAFF.

The J gene is TRBJ2-2, the V gene TRBV18, with 10 bases that match TRBD1. Trimming cost V 3 bases and J 0 bases; bases outside gene matches: 7. The CDR3 has 18 amino acids. Germline CDR1 is KGHSH and CDR2 is LQKENI. The CDR3 protein is CASSPGQGKEANTGELFF. The CDR3 region has the DNA TGTGCCAGCTCACCGGGACAGGGGAAAGAGGCGAACACCGGGGAGCTGTTTTTT.

V is TRBV6-2 or TRBV6-3 and J is TRBJ1-1; D unresolved. The CDR3 has 13 residues. V lost 2 bases to trimming and J lost 1 base, with 5 bases between them. Germline values: CDR1 MNHEY, CDR2 SVGEGT. The CDR3 sequence is CASSYHRNTEAFF. DNA for the CDR3: TGTGCCAGCAGTTACCACAGGAACACTGAAGCTTTCTTT.

The chain carries TRBV5-1 and TRBJ1-1; D perhaps matches TRBD1 (6 bases). Germline CDR1 SGHRS, CDR2 YFSETQ. Trimming left V 0 bases short and J 0 bases short, with 9 bases between. The CDR3 sequence is 15 residues long. In DNA, the CDR3 is TGCGCCAGCAGCTTGGAGGGACAAATGAACACTGAAGCTTTCTTT. It yields the protein CASSLEGQMNTEAFF.

The chain links TRBV6-6 to TRBJ1-6, with D perhaps TRBD1 (6 bases). Germline CDR1 MNHNY, CDR2 SVGAGI (reference sequence). There are 15 residues in the CDR3. With 2 bases removed from V and 10 bases from J, the gap between germline ends came to 15 bases. CDR3 loop: CASSYQGTGGSPLHF. For the CDR3, the DNA is TGTGCCAGCAGTTACCAGGGGACGGGTGGCTCACCCCTCCACTTT.

The V and J genes are TRBV29-1 and TRBJ2-1; maybe TRBD2 (5 bases). CDR3 size: 12 residues. V was cut by 4 bases and J by 9 bases, with 13 bases left in between. Germline lookup yields CDR1 SQVTM and CDR2 ANQGSEA. CDR3 residues: CSVGFGRAEQFF. DNA for the CDR3: TGCAGCGTTGGATTCGGGCGGGCTGAGCAGTTCTTC.

The chain carries TRBV25-1 and TRBJ1-5; TRBD1 matches at 10 bases. The CDR3 contains 14 residues. V shed 6 bases, J shed 1 base, and the junction held 0 bases outside the gene matches. Per germline, CDR1 MGHDK and CDR2 SYGVNS. Here the CDR3 DNA reads TGTGCCAGCAGGGGACAGGGGAGCAATCAGCCCCAGCATTTT. It encodes CASRGQGSNQPQHF.

The chain employs TRBV5-1 and TRBJ2-5, with 12 bases fitting TRBD1. Germline V gene lookup returns CDR1 SGHRS and CDR2 YFSETQ. V lost 5 bases and J lost 5; bases outside the gene matches: 7. This CDR3 has 15 amino acids. CDR3 in DNA: TGCGCCAGCAGTTATGGGACAGGGGGCGGTGAGACCCAGTACTTC. Translation: CASSYGTGGGETQYF.

The chain carries TRBV3-1 (or the pseudogene TRBV3-2) and TRBJ2-3; 10 nucleotides agree with TRBD2. Germline CDR1 is LGHDT and CDR2 is YNNKEL (reference sequence). J gave up 5 bases and V 1 base, and 12 bases lay outside the gene matches. This CDR3 contains 18 residues. CDR3: CASSQGGGGAGGQDTQYF. The CDR3 bases are TGTGCCAGCAGCCAAGGTGGTGGAGGAGCGGGAGGGCAAGATACGCAGTATTTT.

This clone was found a few times. The rearrangement links TRBV11-3 to TRBJ2-3; 10 positions match TRBD2. CDR3 size: 18 residues. CDR1 is SGHNT, CDR2 YENEEA, per germline. The trim removed 2 bases at V and 5 bases at J, leaving 13 bases unmatched. The CDR3 region has the DNA TGTGCCAGCAGCTTAAGGTGGCGGCTAGCGGGAGAGGAAGATACGCAGTATTTT. It translates to CASSLRWRLAGEEDTQYF.

The chain uses TRBV28 and TRBJ1-2; no clear D gene. The V end lost 2 bases, the J end lost 4 bases, and 5 bases lay between the germline ends. This CDR3 contains 12 residues. Germline V gene data show CDR1 as MDHEN and CDR2 as SYDVKM. In DNA form, the CDR3 reads TGTGCCAGCAGTTTACAGGTCTATGGCTACACCTTC. It specifies CASSLQVYGYTF.

The chain has TRBV2 and TRBJ2-1, with 10 bases that match TRBD2. The CDR3 extends over 13 amino acids. Germline V gene sequence: CDR1 SNHLY, CDR2 FYNNEI. J was trimmed by 5 bases and V by 8 bases; bases with no gene match: 3. This CDR3 is CASELAGNNEQFF. The CDR3, as DNA: TGTGCCAGCGAACTAGCGGGAAACAATGAGCAGTTCTTC.